The present entry profiles one TCR beta chain with its context. Its target is unknown. The PCR made use of 60 Vbeta and 13 Jbeta primers. The table came from immunoSEQ multiplex PCR; TCRdb's copy has only in-frame clones and leaves some out. The data contain roughly 150,000 clones, around 84% of them singletons. This sample is drawn from a study of cytomegalovirus exposure and HLA in healthy donors. Study context: A preliminary data release comprised tens of millions of unique TCRs obtained from HLA-typed donors. Findings and limits, study-wide: Testing in vitro showed a few CMV-associated chains specific for CMV antigens.

The source material was PBMCs. The clonotype was recovered from a boy younger than 10 in good health and CMV-seronegative.

In DNA, the CDR3 is TGTGCCAGTAGTATAGAGCGAGGACTTGAAGCTTTCTTT. It yields the protein CASSIERGLEAFF. The J gene is TRBJ1-1, the V gene TRBV19; D gene uncertain. The CDR3 loop spans 13 amino acids. Trimming removed 0 bases from V and 7 bases from J, with 9 bases in between. CDR1 is LNHDA and CDR2 is SQIVND in the germline V gene (reference sequence).